Listed below are T cell receptor beta chains from one sample, sequenced in a study of blood T cell repertoires in COVID-19. The data were produced by immunoSEQ multiplex PCR, yet TCRdb's version contains in-frame clones alone and is incomplete. The profile shows some 83,000 clones, roughly 80% of them singletons. What was sequenced was peripheral blood. These TCRs come from a man in his fifties or sixties with acute or convalescent COVID-19. CDR3s include the opening cysteine and the closing phenylalanine or tryptophan. Each record gives: V gene, CDR3 length, J gene, CDR3 protein.

TRBV6-5	15	TRBJ1-2	CASSRTGQRGNGYTF
TRBV3-1/TRBV3-2	13	TRBJ1-2	CASSPTGDYGYTF
TRBV25-1	13	TRBJ1-1	CASSEWGGTEAFF
TRBV6-2/TRBV6-3	18	TRBJ2-1	CASSYSRLAGGSYNEQFF
TRBV5-1	16	TRBJ2-3	CASSPYSFSSTDTQYF
TRBV10-3	13	TRBJ1-1	CAITQGTMTEAFF
TRBV7-2	16	TRBJ1-1	CASSMRDRRVNTEAFF
TRBV5-1	14	TRBJ1-6	CASSLAGQGETLHF
TRBV5-6	14	TRBJ1-2	CASSAPDRDRGYTF
TRBV28	18	TRBJ1-1	CASSYPPRDRGPQLEAFF
TRBV30	13	TRBJ1-1	CAWSVTHGSEAFF
TRBV4-3	17	TRBJ2-7	CASSQDRQTGEAYEQYF
TRBV19	16	TRBJ2-1	CASTDSGTSGGDEQFF
TRBV5-5	13	TRBJ1-5	CASSREGLLPQHF
TRBV28	13	TRBJ2-7	CASKRGNLGEQYF
TRBV6-5	11	TRBJ2-5	CASTAGETQYF
TRBV24-1	13	TRBJ2-7	CATSAPGGREWYF
TRBV5-5	15	TRBJ2-1	CASSLGGSSYNEQFF
TRBV20-1	14	TRBJ1-5	CSASPTGNNQPQHF
TRBV6-2/TRBV6-3	18	TRBJ2-5	CASSYLIGLGARGETQYF
TRBV4-3	14	TRBJ1-6	CASSQETGNSPLHF
TRBV25-1	14	TRBJ1-1	CASSEYPQVAGAFF
TRBV9	15	TRBJ2-1	CASSPSGQGRIEQFF
TRBV2	14	TRBJ2-1	CASSALAGVNEQFF
TRBV6-5	15	TRBJ2-7	CASSQSADSSYEQYF
TRBV3-1/TRBV3-2	12	TRBJ1-2	CASSRQLYGYTF
TRBV7-9	14	TRBJ1-3	CASSFVEAGNTIYF
TRBV30	13	TRBJ1-5	CAWAGNSNQPQHF